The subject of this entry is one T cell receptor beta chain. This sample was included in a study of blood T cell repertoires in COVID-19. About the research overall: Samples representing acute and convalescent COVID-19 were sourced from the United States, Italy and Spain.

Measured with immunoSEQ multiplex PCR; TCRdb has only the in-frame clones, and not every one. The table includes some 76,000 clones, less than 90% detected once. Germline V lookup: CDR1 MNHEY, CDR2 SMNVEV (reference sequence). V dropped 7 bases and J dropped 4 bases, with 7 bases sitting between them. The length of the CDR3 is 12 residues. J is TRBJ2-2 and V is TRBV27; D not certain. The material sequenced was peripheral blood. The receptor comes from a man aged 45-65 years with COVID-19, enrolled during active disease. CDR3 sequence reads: CASTPRTGELFF. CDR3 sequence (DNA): TGTGCCAGCACCCCTCGCACCGGGGAGCTGTTTTTT.